This T cell receptor beta chain was retrieved from a study of technical replicates of blood from several donors. Clones were sequenced by immunoSEQ multiplex PCR, and TCRdb holds only the in-frame ones, with some missing. The table records some 56,000 clones, roughly 96% of them present only once. This CDR3 is 13 amino acids long. The V end was cut by 4 bases, the J end by 6 bases, with 10 bases between. CDR1 is SGHVS and CDR2 is FQNEAQ in the germline V gene. The receptor was isolated from a human donor in good health. Some clones in this sample may be carry-over from other donors' samples. The chain employs TRBV7-8 and TRBJ1-5, with unresolved D. Sequenced sample: PBMCs. The CDR3 DNA reads as TGTGCCAGCAGCTATTCCCCTATTCAGCCCCAGCATTTT. Translated: CASSYSPIQPQHF.